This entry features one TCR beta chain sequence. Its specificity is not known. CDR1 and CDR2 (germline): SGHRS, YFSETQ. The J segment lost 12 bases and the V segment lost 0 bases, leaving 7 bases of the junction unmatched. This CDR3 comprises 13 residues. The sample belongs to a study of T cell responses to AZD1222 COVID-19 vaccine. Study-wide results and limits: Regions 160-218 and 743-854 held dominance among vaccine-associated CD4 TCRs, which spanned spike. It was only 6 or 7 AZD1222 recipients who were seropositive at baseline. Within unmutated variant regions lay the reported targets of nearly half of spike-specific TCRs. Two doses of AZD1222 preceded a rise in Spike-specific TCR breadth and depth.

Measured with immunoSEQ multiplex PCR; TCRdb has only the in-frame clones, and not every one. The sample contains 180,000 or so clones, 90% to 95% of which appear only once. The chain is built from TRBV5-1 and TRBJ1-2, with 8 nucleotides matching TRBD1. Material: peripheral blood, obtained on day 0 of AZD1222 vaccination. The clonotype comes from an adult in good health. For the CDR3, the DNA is TGCGCCAGCAGCTTGGGACAGGGGCAGGAGGACACCTTC. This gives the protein CASSLGQGQEDTF.